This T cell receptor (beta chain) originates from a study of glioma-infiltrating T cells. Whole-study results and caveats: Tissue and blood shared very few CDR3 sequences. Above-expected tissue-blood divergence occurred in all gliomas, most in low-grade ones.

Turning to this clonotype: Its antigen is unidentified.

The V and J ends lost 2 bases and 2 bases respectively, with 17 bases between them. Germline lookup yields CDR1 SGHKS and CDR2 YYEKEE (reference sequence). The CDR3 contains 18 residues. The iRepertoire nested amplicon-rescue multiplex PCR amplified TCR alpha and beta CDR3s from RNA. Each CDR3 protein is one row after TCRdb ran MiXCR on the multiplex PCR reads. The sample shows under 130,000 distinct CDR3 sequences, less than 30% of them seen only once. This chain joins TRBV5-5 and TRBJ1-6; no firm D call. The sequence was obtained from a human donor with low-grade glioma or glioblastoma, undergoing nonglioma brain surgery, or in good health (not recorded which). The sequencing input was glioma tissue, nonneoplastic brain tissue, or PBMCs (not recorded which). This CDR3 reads CASSFPPPGSAYNSPLHF. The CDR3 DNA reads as TGTGCCAGCAGCTTTCCCCCCCCAGGATCAGCCTATAATTCACCCCTCCACTTT.